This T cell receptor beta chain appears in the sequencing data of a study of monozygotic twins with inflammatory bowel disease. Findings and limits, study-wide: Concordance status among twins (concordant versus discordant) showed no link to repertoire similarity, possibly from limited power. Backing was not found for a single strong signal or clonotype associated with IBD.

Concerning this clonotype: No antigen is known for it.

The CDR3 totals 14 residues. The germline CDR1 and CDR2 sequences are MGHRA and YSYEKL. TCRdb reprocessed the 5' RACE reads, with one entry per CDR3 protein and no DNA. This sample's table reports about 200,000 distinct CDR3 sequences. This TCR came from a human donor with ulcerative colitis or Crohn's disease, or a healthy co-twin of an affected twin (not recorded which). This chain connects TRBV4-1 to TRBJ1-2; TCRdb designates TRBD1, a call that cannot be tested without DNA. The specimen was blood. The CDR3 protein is CASSPWGVDYGYTF.